A single sample is the source of the 32 T cell receptor beta chains below, sequenced in a study of T cells in Graves' hyperthyroidism and ophthalmopathy. Researchers amplified the TCR beta CDR3 regions from RNA transcripts. In the first-round RT-PCR of the TCR CDR3, the HTBI primer set was used. One entry per CDR3 protein results from TCRdb running MiXCR on the multiplex PCR reads. This table has 530,000 or so distinct CDR3 sequences, approximately 44% appearing once. The sequenced material came from peripheral blood or thyroid tissue (not recorded which). These receptors originate from a woman aged 18 to 35 with Graves' hyperthyroidism.

This clonotype is a singleton in its sample. CDR3 sequence (DNA): TGTGCCAGCAGTGAAGCGGGATTCTACGAGCAGTACTTC. As protein: CASSEAGFYEQYF. The chain joins TRBV2 to TRBJ2-7, with D uncertain. CDR3 length equals 13 residues. V lost 0 bases to trimming and J lost 3 bases, with 6 bases between them. The germline CDR1 and CDR2 sequences are SNHLY and FYNNEI.

At least ten counts were recorded for this clonotype. V gene TRBV14 combines with J gene TRBJ1-1, with 8 bases lining up with TRBD1. The CDR3 covers 13 residues. The junction had 3 bases not matched to a gene; V was cut back by 6 bases and J by 3 bases. In germline, CDR1 is SGHDN, CDR2 FVKESK. The CDR3 bases are TGTGCCAGCAGTGAGACAGGGGACACTGAAGCTTTCTTT. It codes for CASSETGDTEAFF.

This clonotype has ten or more counts. The chain employs TRBV7-9 and TRBJ2-2, with TRBD1 matching over 7 bases. Germline values: CDR1 SEHNR, CDR2 FQNEAQ (reference sequence). V lost 5 bases to trimming and J lost 8 bases; unmatched junction nucleotides: 14. The CDR3 extends over 16 amino acids. CDR3 in amino acids: CASSPKGTAVQGELFF. For the CDR3, the DNA is TGTGCCAGCAGCCCCAAAGGGACAGCCGTTCAAGGGGAGCTGTTTTTT.

This clonotype showed up just a few times. This chain joins TRBV7-9 and TRBJ2-1, with 7 bases fitting TRBD2. The CDR3 contains 12 residues. With 0 bases clipped from V and 13 bases from J, the junction kept 3 bases outside the gene matches. The germline CDR1 and CDR2 sequences are SEHNR and FQNEAQ (reference sequence). The DNA of the CDR3 is TGTGCCAGCAGCTTAGCGACAGCGGGACAGTTCTTC. Its translation is CASSLATAGQFF.

In its sample, this clonotype was seen a few times. CDR3 sequence (DNA): TGTGCCAGCAGCGGACTGCAGGCAGCCTACAATGAGCAGTACTTC. It encodes CASSGLQAAYNEQYF. The chain uses TRBV7-9 and TRBJ2-7; D is possibly TRBD2 (5 bases). Germline CDR1 SEHNR, CDR2 FQNEAQ (reference sequence). The CDR3 is 15 amino acids. The ends were cut back, 5 bases at V and 7 bases at J, with 21 bases in the middle.

At least ten counts were recorded for this clonotype. The chain carries TRBV20-1 and TRBJ1-6; possibly TRBD1 for D (5 bases). The germline CDR1 and CDR2 sequences are DFQATT and SNEGSKA (reference sequence). This CDR3 region has 18 residues. V was pared by 2 bases and J by 3 bases, with 20 bases between. CDR3 in amino acids: CSARRVQGLNFYNSPLHF. The DNA of the CDR3 is TGCAGTGCTAGACGGGTGCAGGGACTTAACTTCTATAATTCACCCCTCCACTTT.

Notes on this clonotype: Since a much larger clone is just one base distant, this may be a read error. J is TRBJ1-4 and V is TRBV27; D might be TRBD1 (5 bases). Germline V gene data show CDR1 as MNHEY and CDR2 as SMNVEV (reference sequence). Trimming shortened V by 1 base and J by 6 bases, and 12 bases separated the two germline ends. The CDR3 is 15 amino acids. The CDR3 sequence is CASSLYPGLDEKLFF. CDR3 nucleotide sequence: TGTGCCAGCAGTTTATACCCGGGACTTGATGAAAAACTGTTTTTT. The entire variable domain, with the rest obtained from reference TRBV27 and TRBJ1-4, is as follows: EAQVTQNPRYLITVTGKKLTVTCSQNMNHEYMSWYRQDPGLGLRQIYYSMNVEVTDKGDVPEGYKVSRKEKRNFPLILESPSPNQTSLYFCASSLYPGLDEKLFFGSGTQLSVL.

The chain carries TRBV14 and TRBJ2-7; the D gene is possibly TRBD1 (6 bases). Germline loops: CDR1 SGHDN, CDR2 FVKESK. This CDR3 is built from 14 residues. Deletions cut 6 bases from V and 1 base from J, with 13 bases between. CDR3 coding DNA: TGTGCCAGCAGTCAGGACAGCCTTTCCTACGAGCAGTACTTC. Amino acids: CASSQDSLSYEQYF.

Concerning this clonotype itself: Germline and junction disagree at one end, which may indicate a read error. V usage is TRBV20-1 and J usage is TRBJ2-7, with a tentative D call TRBD1 (6 bases). Germline CDR1 is DFQATT and CDR2 is SNEGSKA (reference sequence). This CDR3 is built from 14 residues. This CDR3 reads CSALPDSNTGELYF. The CDR3 nucleotides read TGCAGTGCCCTCCCGGACAGCAACACCGGGGAGCTGTACTTC.

This chain links TRBV5-1 with TRBJ2-1, with a tentative D call TRBD2 (6 bases). The CDR3 is 15 amino acids. Germline V gene lookup returns CDR1 SGHRS and CDR2 YFSETQ. Trimming took off 0 bases at V and 2 bases at J, with 9 bases between the two ends. The DNA of the CDR3 is TGCGCCAGCAGCTTGGGTCCGGGGGCCTACAATGAGCAGTTCTTC. Translated, it gives CASSLGPGAYNEQFF.

This clonotype was recorded many times. The chain has TRBV11-2 and TRBJ2-7, with a possible D match to TRBD1 (5 bases). This CDR3 is built from 16 residues. Germline V gene data show CDR1 as SGHAT and CDR2 as FQNNGV. The V gene lost 1 base and the J gene lost 2 bases, with 15 bases spanning the gap. CDR3 sequence: CASSLGGRANPYEQYF. The DNA of the CDR3 is TGTGCCAGCAGCTTAGGAGGCAGGGCGAATCCCTACGAGCAGTACTTC.

Comment on this clonotype: This may stem from a read error, because a much larger clone lies one nucleotide away. In DNA, the CDR3 is TGTGCCAGCAGCTACAGAACTGGGGCTACGCAGCTGCGAAACGCCATATATTTT. Translated, it gives CASSYRTGATQLRNAIYF. The chain carries TRBV5-8 and TRBJ1-3; TRBD1 is a possible D gene (5 bases). CDR3 length: 18 amino acids. CDR1 and CDR2 (germline): SGHTS, YDEGEE.

This clonotype was counted many times. The rearrangement uses TRBV19 and TRBJ2-3; tentative D call: TRBD1 (5 bases). This CDR3 is built from 14 residues. V lost 5 bases and J 6 bases, leaving 15 bases between the germline ends. Per germline, CDR1 LNHDA and CDR2 SQIVND (reference sequence). This CDR3 is CASSSTGPGDTQYF. CDR3 nucleotide sequence: TGTGCCAGTAGTTCGACGGGCCCAGGGGATACGCAGTATTTT.

There are many counts of this clonotype. As DNA, the CDR3 is TGTGCCAGCAGCCACAACCGGTTACTTACGTATGGCTACACCTTC. It translates to CASSHNRLLTYGYTF. The V call is TRBV4-2, the J call TRBJ1-2; D uncertain. This CDR3 is 15 amino acids long. V lost 3 bases and J 5 bases, leaving 16 bases between the germline ends. The germline gives CDR1 LGHNA, CDR2 YNFKEQ.

Many counts were recorded for this clonotype. This sequence joins TRBV27 and TRBJ1-6, with D hard to call. Germline loops: CDR1 MNHEY, CDR2 SMNVEV (reference sequence). The CDR3 covers 13 residues. Trimming removed 6 bases at V and 7 bases at J, with 10 bases between. The DNA of the CDR3 is TGTGCCAGCAGCCCCTGGCGGAATTCACCCCTCCACTTT. This gives the protein CASSPWRNSPLHF.

The chain carries TRBV20-1 and TRBJ1-1, with D unresolved. The CDR3 runs 13 residues. V lost 0 bases and J 0 bases, leaving 5 bases between the germline ends. The germline V gene has CDR1 DFQATT and CDR2 SNEGSKA (reference sequence). The CDR3 DNA reads as TGCAGTGCTAGAGATGGTCTGAACACTGAAGCTTTCTTT. Encoded protein: CSARDGLNTEAFF.

The gene calls are TRBV19 and TRBJ1-3; no reliable D call. Germline CDR1 and CDR2: LNHDA and SQIVND (reference sequence). The CDR3 is made up of 15 amino acids. With 2 bases removed from V and 8 bases from J, the gap between germline ends came to 16 bases. The CDR3 coding sequence is TGTGCCAGTAGTATAAGGGTCACAGATGGCTACACCATATATTTT. Its protein is CASSIRVTDGYTIYF.

This clonotype was seen ten or more times. The chain joins TRBV20-1 to TRBJ2-5; 11 nucleotides agree with TRBD2. Trimming at V came to 8 bases and at J to 5 bases, leaving 16 bases not matched to a gene. The CDR3 is 16 residues long. Germline V gene lookup returns CDR1 DFQATT and CDR2 SNEGSKA (reference sequence). The CDR3 is CSTGDYSGRASETQYF. The CDR3 nucleotides are TGCAGTACAGGGGACTATAGCGGGAGGGCCAGTGAGACCCAGTACTTC.

This clonotype appeared many times. The chain combines TRBV5-1 with TRBJ1-5; 7 bases align to TRBD1. The CDR3 has 15 residues. V gave up 4 bases and J gave up 6 bases; unmatched junction bases: 10. Germline V lookup: CDR1 SGHRS, CDR2 YFSETQ. The CDR3 region has the DNA TGCGCCAGCAGCCCGGGGGAGGGGGCAAGTCAGCCCCAGCATTTT. It yields the protein CASSPGEGASQPQHF.

This clonotype was detected many times. The chain joins TRBV20-1 to TRBJ1-6; 7 bases fit TRBD1. CDR3 length: 15 amino acids. CDR1 and CDR2 (germline): DFQATT, SNEGSKA (reference sequence). V was clipped by 4 bases and J by 2 bases; unmatched bases: 5. The CDR3 bases are TGCAGTGCTACCAACAGGGGAACCTATAATTCACCCCTCCACTTT. Protein: CSATNRGTYNSPLHF.

Turning to this clonotype: A much larger clone lies one base from this, so it may be a read error. The chain combines TRBV7-2 with TRBJ2-2; 10 bases are a match to TRBD2. Per germline, CDR1 SGHTA and CDR2 FQGNSA. CDR3 length equals 17 residues. This CDR3 reads CASSAPGTSVYTGELSF. The CDR3 nucleotides are TGTGCCAGCAGCGCCCCCGGGACTAGCGTATACACCGGGGAGCTGTCTTTT.

This clonotype was recorded many times. The genes are TRBV20-1 and TRBJ1-3; no firm D call. Per germline, CDR1 DFQATT and CDR2 SNEGSKA (reference sequence). This CDR3 region has 13 residues. The V gene lost 6 bases and the J gene lost 0 bases, with 9 bases spanning the gap. The chain's CDR3 is CSATGFSGNTIYF. CDR3 nucleotides: TGCAGTGCGACCGGGTTCTCTGGAAACACCATATATTTT.

This clonotype was observed many times. V is TRBV30 and J is TRBJ2-6, with a weak D call TRBD1 (6 bases). Trimming removed 1 base at V and 0 bases at J, with 7 bases between. CDR3 size: 15 residues. The germline CDR1 and CDR2 sequences are GTSNPN and SVGIG (reference sequence). The chain's CDR3 is CAWSEGGSGANVLTF. CDR3 DNA: TGTGCCTGGAGTGAAGGGGGCTCTGGGGCCAACGTCCTGACTTTC.

The rearrangement uses TRBV20-1 and TRBJ2-1, with no clear D. CDR1 and CDR2 (germline): DFQATT, SNEGSKA (reference sequence). This CDR3 is built from 10 residues. The V end lost 6 bases, the J end lost 8 bases, and 8 bases lay between the germline ends. For the CDR3, the DNA is TGCAGTGCCGCTTTGGATGAGCAGTTCTTC. Protein product: CSAALDEQFF.

The chain is built from TRBV11-3 and TRBJ2-7, with 9 nucleotides matching TRBD1. From germline, CDR1 is SGHNT and CDR2 YENEEA. The CDR3 extends over 15 amino acids. Trimming at V came to 5 bases and at J to 2 bases, leaving 7 bases not matched to a gene. Here the CDR3 DNA reads TGTGCCAGCAGCCCTCGGGACAGGGCTACCTACGAGCAGTACTTC. Translating gives CASSPRDRATYEQYF.

This clonotype was counted ten times or more. The V gene is TRBV19, the J gene TRBJ1-5; D is uncertain. With 3 bases removed from V and 0 bases from J, the gap between germline ends came to 9 bases. The CDR3 consists of 15 residues. CDR1 is LNHDA, CDR2 SQIVND, per germline (reference sequence). CDR3 region: CASSIDSYSNQPQHF. CDR3 DNA sequence: TGTGCCAGTAGTATCGATTCTTATAGCAATCAGCCCCAGCATTTT.

Remarks on this clonotype: The CDR3 carries no conserved terminal phenylalanine or tryptophan, so it likely arises from a read error. The limits of the CDR3 on the DNA are not certain, so only TCRdb's listed CDR3 is given. The chain employs TRBV7-2 and TRBJ2-5; no check of the table's D call, TRBD2, against the DNA was made. Per the germline V gene, CDR1 is SGHTA and CDR2 is FQGNSA. The CDR3 contains 9 residues when both ends are counted. This chain's CDR3 is CASSTPRTS.

V usage is TRBV5-4 and J usage is TRBJ2-7, with D tentatively TRBD2 (7 bases). V shed 4 bases and J shed 6 bases, with 23 bases lying between them. CDR1 SGHNT and CDR2 YYREEE come from the germline V gene (reference sequence). The CDR3 runs to 16 residues. The CDR3 nucleotides read TGTGCCAGCAGCCCTTCGGGGGGCGGGGATATCCCCGAGCAGTACTTC. As protein: CASSPSGGGDIPEQYF.

In its sample, this clonotype was seen a few times. The chain recombines TRBV20-1 with TRBJ2-1; TRBD2 aligns across 11 bases. This CDR3 spans 15 amino acids. V dropped 5 bases and J dropped 4; count of bases not matched to a gene: 7. Looked up from germline, CDR1 is DFQATT and CDR2 is SNEGSKA (reference sequence). Here the CDR3 DNA reads TGCAGTGCTGCCTCCGGGACTAGCGGTTACAATGAGCAGTTCTTC. The encoded protein is CSAASGTSGYNEQFF.

This clonotype was seen ten or more times. V and J are TRBV20-1 and TRBJ1-5; D call uncertain. Per germline, CDR1 DFQATT and CDR2 SNEGSKA (reference sequence). This CDR3 comprises 17 residues. Trimming pared 0 bases from V and 0 bases from J, leaving 15 bases between. The CDR3: CSARDKVPHYSNQPQHF. The CDR3 DNA reads TGCAGTGCTAGAGATAAGGTCCCACACTATAGCAATCAGCCCCAGCATTTT.

This clonotype was recorded at least ten times. CDR3 sequence reads: CATSRDRGRAGRMNTEAFF. The CDR3 DNA sequence: TGTGCCACCAGCAGAGATCGCGGTAGGGCAGGGAGGATGAACACTGAAGCTTTCTTT. The chain recombines TRBV15 with TRBJ1-1, with a weak D call TRBD1 (5 bases). Trimming removed 0 bases at V and 0 bases at J, with 20 bases between. Germline V gene data show CDR1 as LNHNV and CDR2 as YYDKDF (reference sequence). The CDR3 length is 19 residues.

In this sample, this clonotype turned up a few times. The chain uses TRBV5-6 and TRBJ1-6; D is uncertain. V shed 0 bases and J shed 4 bases, with 8 bases lying between them. Looked up from germline, CDR1 is SGHDT and CDR2 is YYEEEE. The CDR3 contains 15 residues. The CDR3 is CASSLGARYNSPLHF. In DNA, the CDR3 is TGTGCCAGCAGCTTGGGGGCAAGATATAATTCACCCCTCCACTTT.